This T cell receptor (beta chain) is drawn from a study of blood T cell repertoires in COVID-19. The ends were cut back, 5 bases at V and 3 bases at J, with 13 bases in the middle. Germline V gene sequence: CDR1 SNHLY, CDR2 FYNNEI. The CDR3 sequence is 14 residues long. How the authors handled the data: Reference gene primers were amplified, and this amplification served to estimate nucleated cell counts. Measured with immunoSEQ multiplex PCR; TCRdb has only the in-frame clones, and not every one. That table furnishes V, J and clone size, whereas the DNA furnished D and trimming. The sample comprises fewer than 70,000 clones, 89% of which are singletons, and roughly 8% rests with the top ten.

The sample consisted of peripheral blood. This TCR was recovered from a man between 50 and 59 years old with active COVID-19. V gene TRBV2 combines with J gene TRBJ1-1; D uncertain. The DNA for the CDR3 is TGTGCCAGCAGTCAAGTCTCGAGGGACACTGAAGCTTTCTTT. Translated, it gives CASSQVSRDTEAFF.